The 17 T cell receptor beta chains in this list originate from one sample, sequenced in a study of CD8 T cells in Susac syndrome (dated by TCRdb to between 2017 and 2020). The library was prepared using the immunoSEQ multiplex PCR assay. RNA was extracted with the RNeasy kit and 0.5 to 1 ug was reverse transcribed using random hexamers. TCRdb passed the public sequencing reads through fastp at Q25 and MiXCR, retaining productive beta sequences. For every CDR3 protein sequence, its rows merge into one entry that carries the most common genes and DNA. In all, the sample holds around 100,000 distinct CDR3 sequences, and 95% of those were seen once. The biggest ten clones account for 0.25% to 0.35% of the sample. The sequenced material came from CD8+ T cells from PBMCs. These receptors were collected from a human donor with Susac syndrome.

The V gene is TRBV29-1, the J gene TRBJ1-1; D may be TRBD1 (6 bases). Per germline, CDR1 SQVTM and CDR2 ANQGSEA. The CDR3 spans 15 residues. V was cut by 0 bases and J by 4 bases, with 15 bases left in between. CDR3 nucleotide sequence: TGCAGCGTTGAAGATCGAACAGGGAGGGGCACTGAAGCTTTCTTT. This encodes CSVEDRTGRGTEAFF. The full variable domain, with the rest looked up from reference TRBV29-1 and TRBJ1-1, is SAVISQKPSRDICQRGTSLTIQCQVDSQVTMMFWYRQQPGQSLTLIATANQGSEATYESGFVIDKFPISRPNLTFSTLTVSNMSPEDSSIYLCSVEDRTGRGTEAFFGQGTRLTVV.

As DNA, the CDR3 is TGTGCCAGCAGTTACTTGGCGGGGGCTTACAATGAGCAGTTCTTC. Its translation is CASSYLAGAYNEQFF. V gene TRBV6-5 combines with J gene TRBJ2-1, with a tentative D call TRBD2 (7 bases). Per the germline V gene, CDR1 is MNHEY and CDR2 is SVGAGI. Trimming stripped 1 base from V and 4 bases from J, with 11 bases between. The CDR3 is 15 amino acids.

The V and J genes are TRBV20-1 and TRBJ1-5; 8 positions agree with TRBD1. V trimming: 3 bases; J trimming: 6 bases; junction bases outside the gene matches: 10. This CDR3 is built from 15 residues. CDR1 is DFQATT and CDR2 is SNEGSKA in the germline V gene (reference sequence). The CDR3: CSASYQGAPGQPQHF. CDR3 bases: TGCAGTGCTAGCTATCAGGGGGCGCCCGGTCAGCCCCAGCATTTT.

The rearrangement joins TRBV9 to TRBJ2-1; 7 nucleotides line up with TRBD1. Germline lookup yields CDR1 SGDLS and CDR2 YYNGEE. Unmatched junction bases numbered 9, after V lost 6 bases and J lost 6 bases. The length of the CDR3 is 14 residues. The CDR3 region is CASTSNRGGNEQFF. The CDR3 region has the DNA TGTGCCAGCACCTCTAACAGGGGTGGCAATGAGCAGTTCTTC.

The CDR3 sequence: CSVFTGQGYEQYF. The CDR3 DNA reads as TGCAGCGTTTTTACGGGACAGGGCTACGAGCAGTACTTC. The chain combines TRBV29-1 with TRBJ2-7; 9 bases are shared with TRBD1. The CDR3 is made up of 13 amino acids. J was trimmed by 3 bases and V by 5 bases; bases with no gene match: 5. Germline values: CDR1 SQVTM, CDR2 ANQGSEA.

This chain uses TRBV9 with TRBJ1-2; D perhaps matches TRBD1 (5 bases). Per germline, CDR1 SGDLS and CDR2 YYNGEE. The V end was cut by 2 bases, the J end by 4 bases, with 12 bases between. This CDR3 has 14 residues. In DNA form, the CDR3 reads TGTGCCAGCAGCGTCGGGACCTCCGGCTATGGCTACACCTTC. Translated: CASSVGTSGYGYTF.

The chain employs TRBV7-9 and TRBJ1-1; 8 positions match TRBD1. Germline CDR1 reads SEHNR; CDR2 reads FQNEAQ (reference sequence). The CDR3 is made up of 16 amino acids. Trimming removed 5 bases from V and 1 base from J; junction bases left unmatched: 9. CDR3 region: CASSTYRGRGNTEAFF. The CDR3 nucleotides read TGTGCCAGCAGCACGTACAGGGGGAGGGGGAACACTGAAGCTTTCTTT.

CDR3: CASSPRGNYEQYF. The CDR3 DNA reads as TGTGCCAGCTCACCGCGCGGGAACTACGAGCAGTACTTC. The chain uses TRBV18 and TRBJ2-7, with a possible D match to TRBD2 (6 bases). This CDR3 has 13 residues. Germline V gives CDR1 KGHSH, CDR2 LQKENI. V was trimmed by 3 bases and J by 3 bases, leaving 9 bases between them.

A remark on this clonotype: At one end the junction does not follow the germline gene, possibly because of a read error. The chain joins TRBV7-7 to TRBJ2-7; D gene uncertain. CDR3 length: 13 residues. CDR1 SSHAT and CDR2 FNYEAQ come from the germline V gene (reference sequence). The DNA for the CDR3 is TGTGCTAGCAGCTTAGCCAACAATTACGAGCAGTACTTC. Translating it yields CASSLANNYEQYF.

This rearrangement joins TRBV7-2 to TRBJ2-5, with D possibly matching TRBD1 (6 bases). Trimming took off 4 bases at V and 5 bases at J, with 14 bases between the two ends. The CDR3 extends over 14 amino acids. Germline CDR1 and CDR2: SGHTA and FQGNSA. The CDR3: CASSYMGAGETQYF. The CDR3 DNA sequence: TGTGCCAGCAGCTACATGGGGGCAGGGGAGACCCAGTACTTC.

This rearrangement joins TRBV15 to TRBJ2-6; D remains unclear. Germline CDR1 is LNHNV and CDR2 is YYDKDF (reference sequence). The CDR3 has 15 amino acids. Trimming cost V 3 bases and J 0 bases, with 6 bases left between them. CDR3 protein: CATSSRDSGANVLTF. The CDR3 bases are TGTGCCACCAGCAGTCGAGACTCTGGGGCCAACGTCCTGACTTTC.

The chain uses TRBV6-2 or TRBV6-3 and TRBJ1-6; D is perhaps TRBD1 (6 bases). Trimming cost V 6 bases and J 9 bases, with 15 bases left between them. The CDR3 runs to 14 residues. Germline V gene sequence: CDR1 MNHEY, CDR2 SVGEGT. For the CDR3, the DNA is TGTGCCAGCAGCACAGGGAACATGGCTTCACCCCTCCACTTT. Protein product: CASSTGNMASPLHF.

The chain links TRBV13 to TRBJ2-1; TRBD2 matches 11 bases. The J segment lost 7 bases and the V segment lost 5 bases, leaving 10 bases of the junction unmatched. Germline lookup yields CDR1 PRHDT and CDR2 FYEKMQ (reference sequence). The CDR3 consists of 16 residues. CDR3 DNA: TGTGCCAGCAGCCCCTCACTAGCGGGAGATATGAATGAGCAGTTCTTC. This codes for CASSPSLAGDMNEQFF.

The rearrangement uses TRBV29-1 and TRBJ1-2; tentative D call: TRBD1 (5 bases). Trimming removed 1 base at V and 6 bases at J, with 12 bases between. Per germline, CDR1 SQVTM and CDR2 ANQGSEA. There are 13 residues in the CDR3. CDR3 sequence reads: CSVEVLTDNGYTF. In DNA form, the CDR3 reads TGCAGCGTTGAAGTATTGACAGACAATGGCTACACCTTC. Drawing the rest from reference TRBV29-1 and TRBJ1-2, the complete variable domain is SAVISQKPSRDICQRGTSLTIQCQVDSQVTMMFWYRQQPGQSLTLIATANQGSEATYESGFVIDKFPISRPNLTFSTLTVSNMSPEDSSIYLCSVEVLTDNGYTFGSGTRLTVV.

The chain employs TRBV5-1 and TRBJ2-3; TRBD2 matches at 10 bases. With V trimmed by 3 bases and J by 4 bases, 11 bases remained unmatched. CDR1 and CDR2 (germline): SGHRS, YFSETQ. The CDR3 contains 17 residues. DNA of the CDR3: TGCGCCAGCAGCTGGGGACTAGCGCCGACGTTGCCAGATACGCAGTATTTT. Encoded protein: CASSWGLAPTLPDTQYF.

This chain links TRBV9 with TRBJ2-3; no clear D. This CDR3 is built from 13 residues. Germline CDR1 and CDR2: SGDLS and YYNGEE. Between the trimmed V and J ends, which lost 4 bases and 2 bases, there was a span of 8 bases. CDR3 sequence: CASSPRLTDTQYF. CDR3 coding DNA: TGTGCCAGCAGCCCCCGTCTCACAGATACGCAGTATTTT.

This clonotype was recorded only once. The chain has TRBV3-1 and TRBJ2-7, with 9 bases lining up with TRBD1. Germline assignment: CDR1 LGHDT and CDR2 YNNKEL (reference sequence). The CDR3 is 15 residues long. V lost 4 bases, J lost 4 bases, and 8 bases stayed unmatched. The chain's CDR3 is CASSRAGQGWYEQYF. CDR3 coding DNA: TGTGCCAGCAGCCGCGCGGGACAGGGATGGTACGAGCAGTACTTC.